Described below is a single T cell receptor beta chain sequence and its context. The antigen is unknown. CDR1 KGHDR and CDR2 SFDVKD come from the germline V gene. CDR3 length equals 14 residues. V lost 4 bases and J lost 4, with 11 bases in between. This entry belongs to a study of T cell responses to AZD1222 COVID-19 vaccine. Turning to the study itself: Analysis merged second doses at about 4 or about 12 weeks.

Study-wide findings and caveats: Repertoires were obtained only post-peak T cell response. When two AZD1222 doses had been given, Spike-specific TCR breadth and depth rose.

The protocol was immunoSEQ multiplex PCR, while the TCRdb copy is restricted to in-frame clones and leaves out a portion. Found here are more than 95,000 clones, approximately 90% of them singletons; the top ten hold roughly 2.5%. The origin of this receptor is an adult in good health. This chain joins TRBV24-1 and TRBJ2-3; possibly TRBD1 for D (6 bases). This material consisted of peripheral blood, taken on day 0 of AZD1222 vaccination. CDR3 in DNA: TGTGCCACCAGTGACCCGACAGGTGCAGATACGCAGTATTTT. Encoded protein: CATSDPTGADTQYF.